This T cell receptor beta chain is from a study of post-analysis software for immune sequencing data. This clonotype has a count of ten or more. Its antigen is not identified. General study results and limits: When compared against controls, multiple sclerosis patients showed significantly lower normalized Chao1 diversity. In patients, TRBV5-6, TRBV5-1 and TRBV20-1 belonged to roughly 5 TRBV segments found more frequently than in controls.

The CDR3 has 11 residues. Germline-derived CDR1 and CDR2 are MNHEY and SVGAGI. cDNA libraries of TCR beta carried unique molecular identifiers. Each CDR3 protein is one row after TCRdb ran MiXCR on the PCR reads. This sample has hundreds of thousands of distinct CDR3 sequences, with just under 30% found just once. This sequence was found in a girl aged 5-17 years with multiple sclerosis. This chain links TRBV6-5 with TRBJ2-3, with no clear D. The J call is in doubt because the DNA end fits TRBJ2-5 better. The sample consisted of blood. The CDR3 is CASSYSGTQYF. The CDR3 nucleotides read TGTGCCAGCAGTTACTCCGGGACCCAGTACTTC.